This is a list of T cell receptor beta chains from one sample in a study of blood T cell repertoires in COVID-19. Repertoires were generated with immunoSEQ multiplex PCR, while TCRdb's copy carries only in-frame clones and drops some. The sample gives about 150,000 clones, 75% to 95% of which show up once; roughly 0.54% is in the top ten. Sequencing was done on a sample of peripheral blood. These receptors all stem from a middle-aged man with acute or convalescent COVID-19. Each CDR3 is given with its conserved first and last residue. The D gene is left open where the match is weak. Rows may omit the clone size; those that give it use once, few, many or a size class.

J: TRBJ2-2; D: .; V: TRBV12-3/TRBV12-4; size: .; CDR3: CASSRVVGWELFF; DNA: TGTGCCAGCAGTCGGGTAGTTGGCTGGGAGCTGTTTTTT
J: TRBJ2-2; D: .; V: TRBV7-9; size: .; CDR3: CASIQGGTGNTGELFF; DNA: TGTGCCAGCATTCAAGGAGGGACGGGAAACACCGGGGAGCTGTTTTTT
J: TRBJ2-3; D: TRBD2; V: TRBV4-2; size: .; CDR3: CASSQDPQKVAGGPDTQYF; DNA: TGTGCCAGCAGCCAAGATCCTCAAAAAGTAGCGGGGGGCCCAGATACGCAGTATTTT
J: TRBJ2-1; D: TRBD2; V: TRBV5-4; size: .; CDR3: CASRLAGGSNEQFF; DNA: TGTGCCAGCAGATTAGCGGGGGGGTCCAATGAGCAGTTCTTC
J: TRBJ2-2; D: .; V: TRBV10-3; size: .; CDR3: CASKGNRETGELFF; DNA: TGTGCCAGCAAAGGGAACAGGGAAACCGGGGAGCTGTTTTTT
J: TRBJ1-1; D: TRBD1; V: TRBV6-5; size: .; CDR3: CASSSPTGGMTEAFF; DNA: TGTGCCAGCAGCTCCCCGACAGGGGGCATGACTGAAGCTTTCTTT
J: TRBJ1-4; D: .; V: TRBV4-3; size: once; CDR3: CASSQDVGQDEKLFF; DNA: TGCGCCAGCAGCCAAGATGTGGGACAAGATGAAAAACTGTTTTTT
J: TRBJ2-1; D: TRBD1; V: TRBV3-1/TRBV3-2; size: .; CDR3: CASSATQGKQFF; DNA: TGTGCCAGCAGCGCTACACAGGGGAAGCAGTTCTTC
J: TRBJ2-7; D: TRBD2; V: TRBV6-5; size: .; CDR3: CASRRAGGPGEQYF; DNA: TGTGCCAGCAGGCGAGCGGGGGGCCCGGGGGAGCAGTACTTC
J: TRBJ2-2; D: TRBD1; V: TRBV6-5; size: .; CDR3: CASRQGYTGELFF; DNA: TGTGCCAGCAGACAGGGGTACACCGGGGAGCTGTTTTTT
J: TRBJ2-1; D: TRBD2; V: TRBV25-1; size: .; CDR3: CASSDRGLAGGAEQFF; DNA: TGTGCCAGCAGCGACAGGGGACTAGCGGGAGGTGCTGAGCAGTTCTTC
J: TRBJ2-7; D: TRBD2; V: TRBV5-1; size: once; CDR3: CASSPGGDTAYEQYF; DNA: TGCGCCAGCAGCCCGGGGGGGGACACCGCCTACGAGCAGTACTTC
J: TRBJ2-7; D: .; V: TRBV18; size: .; CDR3: CASSRREGYEQYF; DNA: TGTGCCAGCTCACGGCGGGAAGGATACGAGCAGTACTTC
J: TRBJ1-5; D: .; V: TRBV4-1; size: .; CDR3: CASSDFDLYQPQHF; DNA: TGCGCCAGCAGTGACTTTGACCTTTATCAGCCCCAGCATTTT
J: TRBJ2-3; D: TRBD2; V: TRBV7-9; size: .; CDR3: CASSSDGGMADTQYF; DNA: TGTGCCAGCAGCTCCGACGGGGGGATGGCAGATACGCAGTATTTT
J: TRBJ2-1; D: .; V: TRBV5-4; size: .; CDR3: CASAGSSFEQFF; DNA: TGTGCCAGCGCTGGAAGTAGCTTTGAGCAGTTCTTC
J: TRBJ2-1; D: TRBD1; V: TRBV24-1; size: .; CDR3: CATSRPGTGGAAGINEQFF; DNA: TGTGCCACCAGTCGACCCGGGACAGGGGGCGCCGCGGGGATCAATGAGCAGTTCTTC
J: TRBJ2-1; D: .; V: TRBV21-1; size: .; CDR3: CASSESEDFYNEQFF; DNA: TGTGCCAGCAGCGAGAGCGAGGACTTTTACAATGAGCAGTTCTTC
J: TRBJ2-7; D: TRBD1; V: TRBV6-5; size: .; CDR3: CASSYDRGSYEQYF; DNA: TGTGCCAGCAGTTACGACAGGGGGTCTTACGAGCAGTACTTC
J: TRBJ1-1; D: .; V: TRBV5-1; size: .; CDR3: CASSFRRGNTEAFF; DNA: TGCGCCAGCAGCTTCCGGCGGGGGAACACTGAAGCTTTCTTT
J: TRBJ1-6; D: .; V: TRBV28; size: .; CDR3: CASGPLLGRYSPLHF; DNA: TGTGCCAGCGGGCCCCTGTTAGGGAGATATTCACCCCTCCACTTT
J: TRBJ2-2; D: .; V: TRBV28; size: once; CDR3: CASSSHTGELFF; DNA: TGTGCCAGCAGTTCTCACACCGGGGAGCTGTTTTTT
J: TRBJ1-3; D: TRBD1; V: TRBV28; size: .; CDR3: CASRVTGALLGGNTIYF; DNA: TGTGCCAGCAGGGTCACAGGGGCACTTCTGGGGGGAAACACCATATATTTT
J: TRBJ2-5; D: .; V: TRBV7-2; size: .; CDR3: CASSPQGLQETQYF; DNA: TGTGCCAGCAGCCCACAGGGACTACAAGAGACCCAGTACTTC
J: TRBJ2-3; D: .; V: TRBV28; size: .; CDR3: CASSSHSIVTQYF; DNA: TGTGCCAGCAGTTCCCATAGCATTGTTACGCAGTATTTT
J: TRBJ1-1; D: .; V: TRBV3-1/TRBV3-2; size: .; CDR3: CASSQAGGNTEAFF; DNA: TGTGCCAGCAGCCAGGCAGGAGGGAACACTGAAGCTTTCTTT
J: TRBJ1-6; D: .; V: TRBV27; size: .; CDR3: CASSSWGVNNSPLHF; DNA: TGTGCCAGCAGCTCCTGGGGGGTAAATAATTCACCCCTCCACTTT
J: TRBJ1-5; D: .; V: TRBV6-5; size: .; CDR3: CASSYQQNQPQHF; DNA: TGTGCCAGCAGTTACCAACAGAATCAGCCCCAGCATTTT
J: TRBJ2-3; D: .; V: TRBV7-6; size: .; CDR3: CASSLVGGVTDTQYF; DNA: TGTGCCAGCAGCTTAGTCGGGGGTGTCACAGATACGCAGTATTTT
J: TRBJ1-5; D: .; V: TRBV19; size: .; CDR3: CASRTGFGGNQPQHF; DNA: TGTGCCAGTAGAACGGGGTTCGGGGGCAATCAGCCCCAGCATTTT
J: TRBJ2-7; D: .; V: TRBV2; size: .; CDR3: CASSEASGGIYEQYF; DNA: TGTGCCAGCAGTGAAGCCTCCGGGGGAATTTACGAGCAGTACTTC
J: TRBJ1-1; D: TRBD1; V: TRBV5-4; size: .; CDR3: CASSSGTVDHAFF; DNA: TGTGCCAGCAGCTCCGGGACAGTTGACCACGCTTTCTTT
J: TRBJ1-2; D: .; V: TRBV7-9; size: once; CDR3: CASSLGVREYGAGYTF; DNA: TGTGCCAGCAGCTTAGGCGTCCGGGAGTACGGGGCTGGCTACACCTTC
J: TRBJ2-1; D: TRBD1; V: TRBV19; size: .; CDR3: CASSMEERDRNFNEQFF; DNA: TGTGCCAGTAGTATGGAGGAACGGGACAGGAACTTCAATGAGCAGTTCTTC
J: TRBJ1-1; D: TRBD1; V: TRBV30; size: .; CDR3: CAWTTGGGEAFF; DNA: TGTGCCTGGACTACAGGGGGTGGTGAAGCTTTCTTT
J: TRBJ1-5; D: .; V: TRBV28; size: .; CDR3: CASCKPAGNQPQHF; DNA: TGTGCCAGCTGCAAGCCCGCAGGGAATCAGCCCCAGCATTTT
J: TRBJ2-1; D: TRBD2; V: TRBV18; size: .; CDR3: CASSSNLAGASYNEQFF; DNA: TGTGCCAGCTCCTCGAATCTAGCGGGTGCCTCCTACAATGAGCAGTTCTTC
J: TRBJ2-3; D: TRBD2; V: TRBV7-2; size: .; CDR3: CASSFSGGAMNTQYF; DNA: TGTGCCAGCAGCTTTAGCGGGGGGGCCATGAATACGCAGTATTTT
J: TRBJ2-7; D: TRBD2; V: TRBV10-1; size: .; CDR3: CASSDRSGGFRDEQYF; DNA: TGCGCCAGCAGTGACAGAAGCGGGGGGTTTCGGGACGAGCAGTACTTC
J: TRBJ1-4; D: .; V: TRBV3-1/TRBV3-2; size: .; CDR3: CASSQVAGSDEKLFF; DNA: TGTGCCAGCAGCCAAGTTGCAGGGTCGGATGAAAAACTGTTTTTT
J: TRBJ2-1; D: .; V: TRBV28; size: .; CDR3: CASISSSRQTYNEQFF; DNA: TGTGCCAGCATCAGCAGTTCGAGACAAACCTACAATGAGCAGTTCTTC
J: TRBJ1-2; D: .; V: TRBV28; size: .; CDR3: CASSWQNYGYTF; DNA: TGTGCCAGCAGTTGGCAGAACTATGGCTACACCTTC
J: TRBJ1-1; D: TRBD1; V: TRBV7-2; size: .; CDR3: CASSFRGPGTGTTEAFF; DNA: TGTGCCAGCAGCTTCCGCGGGCCCGGGACAGGGACCACTGAAGCTTTCTTT
J: TRBJ1-2; D: .; V: TRBV28; size: .; CDR3: CASIRPHKRVEDGYTF; DNA: TGTGCCAGCATACGCCCACACAAGAGGGTGGAAGATGGCTACACCTTC
J: TRBJ2-1; D: .; V: TRBV29-1; size: .; CDR3: CSVVHSYNEQFF; DNA: TGCAGCGTTGTACACAGCTACAATGAGCAGTTCTTC
J: TRBJ1-5; D: .; V: TRBV28; size: .; CDR3: CASLRRTQPQHF; DNA: TGTGCCAGCCTGAGGAGGACGCAGCCCCAGCATTTT
J: TRBJ2-2; D: TRBD2; V: TRBV7-3; size: .; CDR3: CASSFTRTSGNTGELFF; DNA: TGTGCCAGCAGCTTCACTCGGACTAGCGGAAACACCGGGGAGCTGTTTTTT
J: TRBJ2-2; D: .; V: TRBV5-4; size: .; CDR3: CASSLDWEEAGELFF; DNA: TGTGCCAGCAGCTTGGATTGGGAGGAGGCCGGGGAGCTGTTTTTT
J: TRBJ2-7; D: TRBD2; V: TRBV13; size: few; CDR3: CASSNRSSGSYEQYF; DNA: TGTGCCAGCAGCAATCGGTCTAGCGGATCCTACGAGCAGTACTTC
J: TRBJ2-7; D: .; V: TRBV7-2; size: .; CDR3: CASSLAGRGTYEQYF; DNA: TGTGCCAGCAGCTTAGCGGGTCGGGGGACCTACGAGCAGTACTTC
J: TRBJ1-1; D: TRBD1; V: TRBV27; size: medium-sized; CDR3: CASSPTGGMNTEAFF; DNA: TGTGCCAGCAGCCCGACAGGGGGCATGAACACTGAAGCTTTCTTT
J: TRBJ1-1; D: .; V: TRBV12-3/TRBV12-4; size: few; CDR3: CASSEQVNPEAFF; DNA: TGTGCCAGCAGCGAACAGGTTAACCCTGAAGCTTTCTTT
J: TRBJ1-5; D: TRBD1; V: TRBV7-2; size: .; CDR3: CASSLDRTYNQPQHF; DNA: TGTGCCAGCAGCTTGGACAGGACCTACAATCAGCCCCAGCATTTT
J: TRBJ1-2; D: .; V: TRBV7-2; size: .; CDR3: CASSPFPRDGYTF; DNA: TGTGCCAGCAGCCCCTTCCCGAGGGATGGCTACACCTTC
J: TRBJ1-2; D: TRBD1; V: TRBV3-1/TRBV3-2; size: once; CDR3: CASSLLRDRGYGYTF; DNA: TGTGCCAGCAGCCTCCTTAGGGACAGGGGGTACGGCTACACCTTC